These T cell receptor beta chains were read from a single sample in a study of blood T cell repertoires in COVID-19. Profiling relied on immunoSEQ multiplex PCR, and the TCRdb table lists in-frame clones only, not all of them. Of about 240,000 clones listed, around 85% were seen once; the top ten hold 9.6%. Sequencing was done on a sample of peripheral blood. Every receptor here comes from a woman aged 80 or over with acute or convalescent COVID-19. Each CDR3 is given with its conserved first and last residue. D genes are given only for firm matches. The listing skips clone size in some rows; elsewhere it reads once, few, many or a size class.

.,TRBV2,TRBJ1-2,TRBD1,TGTGCCAGCAGTGTAGACAGGGGCACGGGCTATGGCTACACCTTC,CASSVDRGTGYGYTF
.,TRBV7-8,TRBJ2-3,TRBD2,TGTGCCAGCAGCTTAGGAGGTCCCACTAGCGGTGGGTCTGGCACGCAGTATTTT,CASSLGGPTSGGSGTQYF
.,TRBV5-4,TRBJ1-1,.,TGTGCCAGCAGCCCCAGATCGGGGGGGGCGAGGACTGAAGCTTTCTTT,CASSPRSGGARTEAFF
.,TRBV5-5,TRBJ1-1,.,TGTGCCAGCAGCTTGGACACCTCGGGTCTACTCACTGAAGCTTTCTTT,CASSLDTSGLLTEAFF
once,TRBV30,TRBJ2-1,.,TGTGCCTGGAGGAGATACAATGAGCAGTTCTTC,CAWRRYNEQFF
.,TRBV3-1/TRBV3-2,TRBJ2-3,TRBD2,TGTGCCAGCAGCCAAGGGACTAGCCCAGATACGCAGTATTTT,CASSQGTSPDTQYF
.,TRBV9,TRBJ1-6,.,TGTGCCAGCAGCGTAGGGCAGGGGAATTCACCCCTCCACTTT,CASSVGQGNSPLHF
once,TRBV6-5,TRBJ1-1,.,TGTGCCAGTGGTAGGGGGAACACTGAAGCTTTCTTT,CASGRGNTEAFF
.,TRBV7-8,TRBJ1-1,.,TGTGCCAGCAGCTCTCAGACAGGAGAAGCTTTCTTT,CASSSQTGEAFF
.,TRBV7-9,TRBJ2-1,.,TGTGCCAGCAGCGCATTCGGTACGGGGAAGTTCTTC,CASSAFGTGKFF
.,TRBV4-1,TRBJ1-1,TRBD1,TGCGCCAGCAGCCAAGGGGGGAACAGGGGCGACACTGAAGCTTTCTTT,CASSQGGNRGDTEAFF
few,TRBV28,TRBJ2-1,TRBD1,TGTGCCAGCAGACTAACGGGACAGGGGGGCCCTGAGCAGTTCTTC,CASRLTGQGGPEQFF
few,TRBV5-4,TRBJ1-2,TRBD1,TGTGCCAGCAGCCAGGACAGGGGGGGATCGGGCTACACCTTC,CASSQDRGGSGYTF
.,TRBV7-9,TRBJ2-7,.,TGTGCCAGCAGCTTAGGGGGGGACGGCTACGAGCAGTACTTC,CASSLGGDGYEQYF
.,TRBV2,TRBJ2-1,.,TGTGCCAGCAGTGATAGTGTCGGGGGGCGCTCAGAGTTCTTC,CASSDSVGGRSEFF
.,TRBV5-1,TRBJ1-4,TRBD1,TGCGCCAGCAGCTGGGACAGGGCGGGCGAAAAACTGTTTTTT,CASSWDRAGEKLFF
few,TRBV9,TRBJ2-3,.,TGTGCCAGCAGCGTAGATCGCGCAGATACGCAGTATTTT,CASSVDRADTQYF
few,TRBV2,TRBJ2-7,.,TGTGCCAGCAGAGCGCAGGGGAGCTACGAGCAGTACTTC,CASRAQGSYEQYF
.,TRBV2,TRBJ1-5,.,TGTGCCAGCAGTGAAGAGGACTCTAGCAATCAGCCCCAGCATTTT,CASSEEDSSNQPQHF
.,TRBV3-1/TRBV3-2,TRBJ1-5,.,TGTGCCAGCAGCCAAGGGAGGGGAAATCAGCCCCAGCATTTT,CASSQGRGNQPQHF
.,TRBV7-9,TRBJ2-5,.,TGTGCCAGCAGCTTAGACAGCTTCCACGAGACCCAGTACTTC,CASSLDSFHETQYF
.,TRBV6-6,TRBJ2-7,TRBD1,TGTGCCACCGACCGTGGGACAGGGTCCTACGAGCAGTACTTC,CATDRGTGSYEQYF
.,TRBV18,TRBJ1-1,TRBD1,TGTGCCAGCTCACCGGGACAGTACACTGAAGCTTTCTTT,CASSPGQYTEAFF
once,TRBV4-1,TRBJ2-1,TRBD1,TGCGCCAGCAGCCAAGAAGGGGACAGGGAAGAGCAGTTCTTC,CASSQEGDREEQFF
.,TRBV5-1,TRBJ2-1,TRBD2,TGCGCCAGCAGCACGGGACTAGGGGAGGGGCAGTTCTTC,CASSTGLGEGQFF
.,TRBV27,TRBJ2-2,TRBD1,TGTGCCAGCAGTTCAACGTACAGGGGCGCGGGCACCGGGGAGCTGTTTTTT,CASSSTYRGAGTGELFF
once,TRBV6-5,TRBJ1-2,TRBD1,TGTGCCAGCGGACAGGGGGCCTTGCGTGACTATGGCTACACCTTC,CASGQGALRDYGYTF
.,TRBV4-1,TRBJ2-4,.,TGCGCCAGCAGCCAAGATTCACAGACACTAGCCAAAAACATTCAGTACTTC,CASSQDSQTLAKNIQYF
.,TRBV5-1,TRBJ1-1,.,TGCGCCAGCAGCTTGGTGGGGCTGAACACTGAAGCTTTCTTT,CASSLVGLNTEAFF
few,TRBV5-6,TRBJ2-7,TRBD1,TGTGCCAGCAGCTCCCCGGACAGGGGGCTCCGAGGACGCTACGAGCAGTACTTC,CASSSPDRGLRGRYEQYF
.,TRBV7-6,TRBJ2-2,.,TGTGCCAGCAGTCCGGGACATAACACCGGGGAGCTGTTTTTT,CASSPGHNTGELFF
.,TRBV14,TRBJ1-4,.,TGTGCCAGCAGCCAAAAGGGCCCGGGCAGGGCGGAAGAAAAACTGTTTTTT,CASSQKGPGRAEEKLFF
.,TRBV15,TRBJ1-3,TRBD1,TGTGCCACCAGCGCCCGACAGGGGGCTGGAAACACCATATATTTT,CATSARQGAGNTIYF
.,TRBV11-2,TRBJ2-2,TRBD1,TGTGCCAGCAGCTTAGGGGACAGGAACACCGGGGAGCTGTTTTTT,CASSLGDRNTGELFF
.,TRBV6-5,TRBJ2-7,TRBD2,TGTGCCAGCAGCCGCGGGGGGGCCGTGACCTACGAGCAGTACTTC,CASSRGGAVTYEQYF
.,TRBV28,TRBJ2-1,TRBD1,TGTGCCAGCAGTCCCTTTTATTTATGGACAGGGGGCTCCAACAATGAGCAGTTCTTC,CASSPFYLWTGGSNNEQFF
.,TRBV5-6,TRBJ1-6,.,TGTGCCAGCAGCTTGCGTAATTCACCCCTCCACTTT,CASSLRNSPLHF
few,TRBV9,TRBJ1-6,TRBD1,TGTGCCAGCAGCGTAGACGGGACAGGGCAATCACCCCTCCACTTT,CASSVDGTGQSPLHF
.,TRBV6-6,TRBJ2-2,.,TGTGCCAGCAGTCTCCTCGAGGGCCTGAACACCGGGGAGCTGTTTTTT,CASSLLEGLNTGELFF
.,TRBV7-3,TRBJ1-1,.,TGTGCCAGCACCTCGGAGATGAACACTGAAGCTTTCTTT,CASTSEMNTEAFF
.,TRBV11-2,TRBJ2-2,.,TGTGCCAGCAGCTTAAAGAGCGCCGGGGAGCTGTTTTTT,CASSLKSAGELFF
.,TRBV15,TRBJ2-5,.,TGTGCCACCAGCAGAGATCCGGGAGAACAAGAGACCCAGTACTTC,CATSRDPGEQETQYF
.,TRBV28,TRBJ1-2,.,TGTGCCAGCACCCCCGCAGGGCTCTATGGCTACACCTTC,CASTPAGLYGYTF
once,TRBV28,TRBJ2-5,.,TGTGCCAGCAGTTTGTCCGTGGAGGAGACCCAGTACTTC,CASSLSVEETQYF
.,TRBV5-4,TRBJ2-1,TRBD2,TGTGCCAGCAGCTTGGCTAGCGGGGCCACGCTCCCCAATGAGCAGTTCTTC,CASSLASGATLPNEQFF
.,TRBV5-1,TRBJ1-2,.,TGCGCCAGCAGCCGCGACGGAGCTAACTATGGCTACACCTTC,CASSRDGANYGYTF
.,TRBV10-3,TRBJ2-7,.,TGTGCCATCAGTGAGAAAGGGGGTACCTACGAGCAGTACTTC,CAISEKGGTYEQYF
.,TRBV28,TRBJ2-2,TRBD2,TGTGCCAGCAGTCCTTGGACTAGCGGGGGGGTTACGAACACCGGGGAGCTGTTTTTT,CASSPWTSGGVTNTGELFF